This T cell receptor beta chain was retrieved from a study of CXCR3-negative and CXCR3-positive naive CD8 T cells. Study results and caveats: Diversity was high in both naive subsets and much lower in memory cells. TRB CDR3s of CXCR3-positive naive cells were more hydrophobic than those of CXCR3-negative naive cells.

The CDR3 loop spans 16 amino acids. Germline V gives CDR1 LGHNA, CDR2 YNFKEQ. The CD45RO-CCR7+CD27+CD95- phenotype denoted naive CD8+ T cells. UMI-labeled 5' RACE TRB cDNA libraries were prepared from the cells. After re-calling the 5' RACE reads, TCRdb lists one entry per CDR3 protein, DNA absent. The sample features about 150,000 distinct CDR3 sequences, with approximately 0.5% in its top ten. Regarding this clonotype: Its antigen is as yet unknown.

The receptor comes from a human donor in good health. Some clones in this sample may be carry-over from other donors' samples. This sequence joins TRBV4-2 and TRBJ2-1; TCRdb lists TRBD2, though no DNA is available to test this call. Input material: naive CXCR3+ CD8+ T cells from blood. Subset defined: CD45RO-CCR7+CD27+CD95- naive CD8+ T cells expressing CXCR3 (TNR3+). CDR3 sequence: CASSQEAEYSYNEQLF.